This T cell receptor beta chain was retrieved from a study of T cell changes during pregnancy in multiple sclerosis. TCRdb's table, derived via immunoSEQ multiplex PCR, lists solely in-frame clones and lacks some. The sample includes 74,000 or so clones, around 94% seen only once; the top ten take around 0.2%. The CDR3 extends over 13 amino acids. With 3 bases removed from V and 8 bases from J, the gap between germline ends came to 11 bases. Germline loops: CDR1 SGHVS, CDR2 FQNEAQ. The sequenced sample was CD4+ T cells from peripheral blood mononuclear cells, obtained before pregnancy. The sequence derives from a female donor with multiple sclerosis, enrolled in a pregnancy study. V gene TRBV7-8 combines with J gene TRBJ2-1; D gene unclear. CDR3 nucleotide sequence: TGTGCCAGCAGCTTGTGGAGACGGGATGAGCAGTTCTTC. This translates into CASSLWRRDEQFF. Together with reference TRBV7-8 and TRBJ2-1, the CDR3 gives the full variable domain: GAGVSQSPRYKVAKRGQDVALRCDPISGHVSLFWYQQALGQGPEFLTYFQNEAQLDKSGLPSDRFFAERPEGSVSTLKIQRTQQEDSAVYLCASSLWRRDEQFFGPGTRLTVL.